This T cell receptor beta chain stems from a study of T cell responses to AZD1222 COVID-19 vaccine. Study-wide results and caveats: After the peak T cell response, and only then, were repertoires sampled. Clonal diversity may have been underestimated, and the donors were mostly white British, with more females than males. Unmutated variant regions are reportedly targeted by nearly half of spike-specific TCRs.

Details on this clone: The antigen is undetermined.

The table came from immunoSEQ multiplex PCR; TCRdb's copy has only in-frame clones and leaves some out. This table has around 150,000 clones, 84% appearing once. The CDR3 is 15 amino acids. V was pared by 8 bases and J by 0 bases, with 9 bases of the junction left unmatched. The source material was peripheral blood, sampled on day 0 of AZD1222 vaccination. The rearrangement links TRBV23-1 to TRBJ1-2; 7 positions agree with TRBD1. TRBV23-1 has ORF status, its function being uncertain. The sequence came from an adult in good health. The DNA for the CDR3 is TGCGCCAGCGTTACTTGGGACAGTGCTAACTATGGCTACACCTTC. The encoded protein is CASVTWDSANYGYTF.